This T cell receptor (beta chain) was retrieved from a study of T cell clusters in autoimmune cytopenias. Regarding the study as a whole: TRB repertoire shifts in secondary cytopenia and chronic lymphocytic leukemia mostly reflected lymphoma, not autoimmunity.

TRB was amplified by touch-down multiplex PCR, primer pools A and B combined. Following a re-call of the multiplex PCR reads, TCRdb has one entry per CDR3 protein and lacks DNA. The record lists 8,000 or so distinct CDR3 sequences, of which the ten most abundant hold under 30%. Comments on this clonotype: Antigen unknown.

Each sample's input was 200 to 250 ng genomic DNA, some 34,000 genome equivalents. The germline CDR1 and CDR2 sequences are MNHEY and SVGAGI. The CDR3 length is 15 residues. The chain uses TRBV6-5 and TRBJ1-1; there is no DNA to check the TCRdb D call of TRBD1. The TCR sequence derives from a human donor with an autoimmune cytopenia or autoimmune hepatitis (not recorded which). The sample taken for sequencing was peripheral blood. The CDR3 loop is CASRGATGKGTEAFF.